This T cell receptor (beta chain) was identified during a study of T-cell reconstitution after alpha-beta-depleted transplantation in children. The library targeted TCRbeta and was prepared with unique molecular identifiers. TCRdb re-analysed the PCR reads in MiXCR, keeping a single row per CDR3 protein. The sample consists of just under 350,000 distinct CDR3 sequences, 15% to 20% of them appearing once. Findings of the study overall: After transplant, high TCRbeta diversity at day 60 in some patients arose from surviving recipient T cells and thymic progenitors. Reported findings indicate that, about two months after transplant, alpha-beta T cells came from several hundred expanded clones, which were derived from non-depleted graft cells. Newly produced T cells mostly accounted for T-cell counts and diversity one year post-transplant.

On this clonotype: Its antigen is still unknown.

Germline CDR1 LNHDA, CDR2 SQIVND (reference sequence). Deletions cut 3 bases from V and 8 bases from J, with 8 bases between. This CDR3 comprises 12 residues. The sequence was collected from a male patient aged 2 to 9 who had a stem cell transplant for acute lymphoblastic leukemia, so the T cells may come from the graft donor. The sample was PBMCs, mostly from graft donor cells, taken 360 days after TCRalphabeta/CD19-depleted stem cell transplant. The chain recombines TRBV19 with TRBJ1-5, with no clear D. CDR3 region: CASSMLFEPQHF. The CDR3 DNA follows: TGTGCCAGTAGTATGTTATTCGAGCCCCAGCATTTT. The full variable domain, its missing parts supplied by reference TRBV19 and TRBJ1-5, is DGGITQSPKYLFRKEGQNVTLSCEQNLNHDAMYWYRQDPGQGLRLIYYSQIVNDFQKGDIAEGYSVSREKKESFPLTVTSAQKNPTAFYLCASSMLFEPQHFGDGTRLSIL.